Given below is one T cell receptor beta chain in context. The protocol was immunoSEQ multiplex PCR, while the TCRdb copy is restricted to in-frame clones and leaves out a portion. The sample records 2 million to 2.5 million clones, about 94% being singletons. The donors, all of them Caucasian adults, lived in Nashville, Tennessee. Both subsets, CD45RA+ naive and CD45RA-negative memory, were split from the CD4+ cells. Trimming took off 6 bases at V and 2 bases at J, with 12 bases between the two ends. This CDR3 is 14 amino acids long. Germline assignment: CDR1 MDHEN and CDR2 SYDVKM. This sample is part of a study of shared clonotypes between healthy human individuals.

This TCR was sampled from a man between 18 and 29 years old in good health. Sequencing input: naive CD4+ T cells sorted from blood. Subset described: CD45RA+ positively selected. The chain has TRBV28 and TRBJ2-3; the D gene is possibly TRBD1 (5 bases). CDR3 DNA sequence: TGTGCCAGCAGAAAACAGGCCCTCACAGATACGCAGTATTTT. Its protein is CASRKQALTDTQYF.